The present T cell receptor beta chain was sequenced within a study of spatial heterogeneity in lung cancer. Whole-study findings and limits: Counts that tracked tumor mutation counts were those of expanded intratumoral alpha and beta TCRs.

A remark on this clonotype: As yet, its antigen is unknown.

Every cDNA TCR molecule received its own unique molecular identifier. TCRdb reanalysed the 5' RACE reads using MiXCR and keeps one entry per CDR3 protein. This table holds about 9,300 distinct CDR3 sequences, roughly half found once. Time point meaning: sample taken at primary tumor resection. CDR1 SGHAT and CDR2 FQNNGV come from the germline V gene. The CDR3 loop spans 17 amino acids. The V gene end was trimmed by 5 bases and the J gene end by 5 bases; junction bases not matched to a gene: 13. Sequencing used lung tumor tissue, obtained at surgery. The receptor's source is a female donor with early-stage non-small cell lung cancer. This chain joins TRBV11-2 and TRBJ2-3, with 10 nucleotides matching TRBD2. The chain's CDR3 is CASSGLADTPRRDTQYF. CDR3 DNA sequence: TGTGCCAGCAGCGGACTAGCGGATACCCCGAGGAGAGATACGCAGTATTTT.